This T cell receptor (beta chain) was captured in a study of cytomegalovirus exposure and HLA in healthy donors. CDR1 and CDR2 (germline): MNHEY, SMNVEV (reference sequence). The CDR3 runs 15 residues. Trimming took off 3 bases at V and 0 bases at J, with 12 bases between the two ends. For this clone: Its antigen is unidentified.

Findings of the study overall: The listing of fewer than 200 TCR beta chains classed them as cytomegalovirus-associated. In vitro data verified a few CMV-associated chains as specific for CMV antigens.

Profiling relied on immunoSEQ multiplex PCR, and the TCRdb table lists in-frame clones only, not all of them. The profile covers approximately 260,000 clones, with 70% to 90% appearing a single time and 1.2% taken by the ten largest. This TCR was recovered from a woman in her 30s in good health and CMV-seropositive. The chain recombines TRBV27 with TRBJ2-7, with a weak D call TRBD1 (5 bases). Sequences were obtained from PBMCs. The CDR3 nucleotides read TGTGCCAGCAGTTTTTTGGCACAGGACTCCTACGAGCAGTACTTC. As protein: CASSFLAQDSYEQYF.